Listed below are T cell receptor beta chains from one sample, sequenced in a study of PD-1 blockade in classical Hodgkin lymphoma. The data were produced by immunoSEQ multiplex PCR, yet TCRdb's version contains in-frame clones alone and is incomplete. The table includes about 23,000 clones, 71% detected once. The specimen was peripheral blood mononuclear cells (PBMCs), collected at baseline. Receptor source: a human donor with classical Hodgkin lymphoma. The CDR3 runs from the conserved cysteine through the conserved F or W. D genes are given only for firm matches. Clone size is stated in some rows and not others, as once, few, many or a class when expanded.

>TRBJ2-3|few|TRBD1|TRBV29-1
TGCAGCGACCAACAGGGGTCTAGCACAGATACGCAGTATTTT
CSDQQGSSTDTQYF
>TRBJ2-3|NA|TRBD1|TRBV19
TGTGCCAGTAAGGGACAGGGAACAGATACGCAGTATTTT
CASKGQGTDTQYF
>TRBJ2-7|NA|TRBD1|TRBV5-4
TGTGCCAGCAGCGGACGGACAGGTCTAGACGAGCAGTACTTC
CASSGRTGLDEQYF
>TRBJ2-7|NA|TRBD1|TRBV28
TGTGCCAGCAGGCATGGACAGGGGGGGCCATCCTACGAGCAGTACTTC
CASRHGQGGPSYEQYF
>TRBJ1-2|NA|NA|TRBV5-6
TGTGCCAGCAGCTTGGGGCAGACCTATGGCTACACCTTC
CASSLGQTYGYTF
>TRBJ1-2|NA|NA|TRBV5-4
TGTGCCAGCAGCTTAAGGGTCGAGGGCTACACCTTC
CASSLRVEGYTF
>TRBJ1-2|NA|NA|TRBV6-6
TGTGCCAGCAGTCTAAGGGGATATGGCTACACCTTC
CASSLRGYGYTF
>TRBJ1-2|NA|TRBD1|TRBV25-1
TGTGCCAGCAGTGAAGGACAGGGGTATGGCTACACCTTC
CASSEGQGYGYTF
>TRBJ1-1|NA|NA|TRBV25-1
TGTGCCAGCAGTGAACGGCGGGAACAGGGTTTGAACACTGAAGCTTTCTTT
CASSERREQGLNTEAFF
>TRBJ1-2|few|NA|TRBV19
TGTGCCAGTAGTATACCGGCAGACTATGGCTACACCTTC
CASSIPADYGYTF
>TRBJ2-1|NA|NA|TRBV29-1
TGCAGCGTTGGATATAGCGGCAATAAGCAGTTCTTC
CSVGYSGNKQFF
>TRBJ2-3|NA|TRBD1|TRBV6-5
TGTGCCAGCAAAACAGGGGGCTTAGGAGATACGCAGTATTTT
CASKTGGLGDTQYF
>TRBJ1-2|NA|TRBD1|TRBV7-9
TGTGCCAGCAGCTTAGGACAGGGATTAATTGACGGCTACACCTTC
CASSLGQGLIDGYTF
>TRBJ1-2|NA|NA|TRBV4-3
TGCGCCAGCAGCCAGGGGGCATGGGACCTCAACTATGGCTACACCTTC
CASSQGAWDLNYGYTF
>TRBJ2-1|NA|NA|TRBV6-6
TGTGCCAGCAGTCAGTTTGACCGTAATGAGCAGTTCTTC
CASSQFDRNEQFF
>TRBJ2-2|NA|NA|TRBV7-2
TGTGCCAGCAGCAGACAGGTGATCACCGGGGAGCTGTTTTTT
CASSRQVITGELFF
>TRBJ2-7|NA|NA|TRBV4-2
TGTGCCAGCAGCCAAGATCAGGTGGGTGGCGAGCAGTACTTC
CASSQDQVGGEQYF
>TRBJ1-6|NA|NA|TRBV7-8
TGTGCCAGCAGCCTCAATGGTGGATCACCCCTCCACTTT
CASSLNGGSPLHF
>TRBJ1-6|NA|NA|TRBV7-2
TGTGCCAGCTCTAGGGACTCCTATAATTCACCCCTCCACTTT
CASSRDSYNSPLHF
>TRBJ2-5|NA|NA|TRBV6-9
TGTGCCAGCAGTTTCCTCCAAGAGACCCAGTACTTC
CASSFLQETQYF
>TRBJ1-1|few|NA|TRBV7-9
TGTGCCAGCAGCGAGGGGGGGAACACTGAAGCTTTCTTT
CASSEGGNTEAFF
>TRBJ2-2|NA|NA|TRBV19
TGTGCCAGTAGTGGCGCGAACACCGGGGAGCTGTTTTTT
CASSGANTGELFF
>TRBJ1-2|NA|NA|TRBV11-2
TGTGCCAGCAGCCCCGGACCTTGGGGAGGTGGCTACACCTTC
CASSPGPWGGGYTF
>TRBJ2-6|NA|NA|TRBV6-5
TGTGCCAGCAGTTACCGGGCTTCTGGGGCCAACGTCCTGACTTTC
CASSYRASGANVLTF
>TRBJ2-3|NA|NA|TRBV11-2
TGTGCCAGCAGCTTGGAACGGGTAAATACGCAGTATTTT
CASSLERVNTQYF
>TRBJ1-1|few|NA|TRBV6-5
TGTGCCAGCAGTTACCCGGGACTCCACACTGAAGCTTTCTTT
CASSYPGLHTEAFF
>TRBJ2-1|NA|TRBD2|TRBV28
TGTGCCAGCAGTCCGGGGGGGCCGGCGAATGAGCAGTTCTTC
CASSPGGPANEQFF
>TRBJ2-1|NA|TRBD2|TRBV6-5
TGTGCCAGCAGAGCGGGGGGGACGGTATACAATGAGCAGTTCTTC
CASRAGGTVYNEQFF
>TRBJ1-1|once|NA|TRBV9
TGTGCCAGCAGCGTAGAATTCAGGGGTGAAGCTTTCTTT
CASSVEFRGEAFF
>TRBJ1-2|NA|NA|TRBV30
TGTGCCGGGTTAGGTGCCGGAATCTTTGAGGGCTACACCTTC
CAGLGAGIFEGYTF
>TRBJ1-6|NA|NA|TRBV27
TGTGCCAGCAGAGAACTGAGAGGTAATTCACCCCTCCACTTT
CASRELRGNSPLHF
>TRBJ2-4|NA|NA|TRBV21-1
TGTGCCAGCAGCAAAGTGACTCAGGGGAAGTCCAAAAACATTCAGTACTTC
CASSKVTQGKSKNIQYF
>TRBJ1-5|NA|NA|TRBV27
TGTGCCAGCAGTGGATACCAAAATCAGCCCCAGCATTTT
CASSGYQNQPQHF
>TRBJ2-7|NA|NA|TRBV28
TGTGCCAGCAGTTTGGAGGGTGGTATAGGGTACGAGCAGTACTTC
CASSLEGGIGYEQYF
>TRBJ1-1|NA|NA|TRBV6-1
TGTGCCGGAACGGGATTACCTAACACTGAAGCTTTCTTT
CAGTGLPNTEAFF